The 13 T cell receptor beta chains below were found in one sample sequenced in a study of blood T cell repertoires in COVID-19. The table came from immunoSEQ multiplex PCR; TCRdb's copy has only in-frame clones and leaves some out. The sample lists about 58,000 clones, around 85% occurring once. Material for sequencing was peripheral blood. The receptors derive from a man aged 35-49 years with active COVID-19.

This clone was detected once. The CDR3 sequence is CASSLTGGYNEQFF. CDR3 in DNA: TGTGCCAGCAGCTTAACGGGGGGGTACAATGAGCAGTTCTTC. This chain uses TRBV7-3 with TRBJ2-1; 7 bases align to TRBD2. This CDR3 is built from 14 residues. With 0 bases clipped from V and 4 bases from J, the junction kept 0 bases outside the gene matches. Germline CDR1 and CDR2: SGHTA and FQGTGA.

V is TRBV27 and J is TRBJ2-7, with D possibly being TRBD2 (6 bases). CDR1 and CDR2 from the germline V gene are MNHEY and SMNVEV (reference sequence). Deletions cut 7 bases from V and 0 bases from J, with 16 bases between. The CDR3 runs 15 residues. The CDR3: CASTRNSGSSYEQYF. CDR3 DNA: TGTGCCAGCACCAGAAATAGCGGAAGCTCCTACGAGCAGTACTTC.

The CDR3 region is CAWNSREGGNIQYF. CDR3 DNA sequence: TGTGCCTGGAATTCCCGGGAGGGTGGGAACATTCAGTACTTC. V is TRBV30 and J is TRBJ2-4, with TRBD2 identical over 8 bases. Looked up from germline, CDR1 is GTSNPN and CDR2 is SVGIG (reference sequence). This CDR3 is 14 amino acids long. Trimming took 4 bases from V and 7 from J; bases not matched to a gene: 9.

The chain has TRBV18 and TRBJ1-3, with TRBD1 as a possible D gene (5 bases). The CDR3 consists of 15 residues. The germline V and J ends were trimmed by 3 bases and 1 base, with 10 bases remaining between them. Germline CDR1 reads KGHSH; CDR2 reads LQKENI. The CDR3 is CASSPRDGSGNTIYF. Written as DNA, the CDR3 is TGTGCCAGCTCACCCAGGGATGGGTCTGGAAACACCATATATTTT.

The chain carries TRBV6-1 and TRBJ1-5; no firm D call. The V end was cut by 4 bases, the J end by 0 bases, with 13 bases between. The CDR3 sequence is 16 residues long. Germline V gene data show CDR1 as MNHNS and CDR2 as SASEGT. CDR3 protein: CASSGSTQVSNQPQHF. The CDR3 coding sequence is TGTGCCAGCAGTGGAAGCACCCAGGTTAGCAATCAGCCCCAGCATTTT.

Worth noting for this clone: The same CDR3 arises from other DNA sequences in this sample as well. CDR3 protein: CASDGGPGGSYEQYF. In nucleotides, the CDR3 is TGCGCCAGCGATGGGGGGCCGGGGGGCTCCTACGAGCAGTACTTC. The chain recombines TRBV10-2 with TRBJ2-7, with D perhaps matching TRBD2 (7 bases). The CDR3 length is 15 residues. Germline CDR1 reads WSHSY; CDR2 reads SAAADI. The V gene lost 8 bases and the J gene lost 0 bases, with 17 bases spanning the gap.

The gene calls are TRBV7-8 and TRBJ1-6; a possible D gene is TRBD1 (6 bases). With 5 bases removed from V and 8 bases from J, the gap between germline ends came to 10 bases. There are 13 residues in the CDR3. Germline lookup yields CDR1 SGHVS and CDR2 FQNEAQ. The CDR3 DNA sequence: TGTGCCAGCAGCCTAGGGGGGGATTCACCCCTCCACTTT. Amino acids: CASSLGGDSPLHF.

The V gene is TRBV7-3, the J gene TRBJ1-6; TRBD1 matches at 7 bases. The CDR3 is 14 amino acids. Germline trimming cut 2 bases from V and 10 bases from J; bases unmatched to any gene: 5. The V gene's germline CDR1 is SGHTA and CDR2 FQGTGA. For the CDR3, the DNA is TGTGCCAGCAGCTTAGAGGGGGCGGTATCACCCCTCCACTTT. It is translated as CASSLEGAVSPLHF.

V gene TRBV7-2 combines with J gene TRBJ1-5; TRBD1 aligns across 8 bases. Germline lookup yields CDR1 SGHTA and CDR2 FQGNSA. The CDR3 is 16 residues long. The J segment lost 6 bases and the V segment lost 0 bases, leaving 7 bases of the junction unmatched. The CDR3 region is CASSLAAQGAGQPQHF. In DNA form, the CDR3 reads TGTGCCAGCAGCTTAGCGGCTCAGGGGGCAGGTCAGCCCCAGCATTTT.

CDR3 in amino acids: CASSQGPLNTEAFF. For the CDR3, the DNA is TGCGCCAGCAGCCAAGGGCCTTTGAACACTGAAGCTTTCTTT. This chain connects TRBV4-1 to TRBJ1-1; D is unclear. The germline V gene encodes CDR1 MGHRA and CDR2 YSYEKL. The CDR3 spans 14 residues. The V end lost 1 base, the J end lost 0 bases, and 6 bases lay between the germline ends.

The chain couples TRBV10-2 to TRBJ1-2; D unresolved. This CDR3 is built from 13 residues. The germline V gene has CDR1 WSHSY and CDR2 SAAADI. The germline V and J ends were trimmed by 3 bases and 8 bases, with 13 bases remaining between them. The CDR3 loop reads CASSDVAAGGYTF. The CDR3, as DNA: TGCGCCAGCAGTGATGTTGCCGCCGGGGGCTACACCTTC.

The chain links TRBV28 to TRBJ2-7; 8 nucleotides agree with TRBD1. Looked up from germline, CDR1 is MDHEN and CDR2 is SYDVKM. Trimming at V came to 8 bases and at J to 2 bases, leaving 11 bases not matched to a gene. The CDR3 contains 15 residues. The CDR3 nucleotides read TGTGCCAGCCATACCCCGACAGGGGCTACCTACGAGCAGTACTTC. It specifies CASHTPTGATYEQYF.

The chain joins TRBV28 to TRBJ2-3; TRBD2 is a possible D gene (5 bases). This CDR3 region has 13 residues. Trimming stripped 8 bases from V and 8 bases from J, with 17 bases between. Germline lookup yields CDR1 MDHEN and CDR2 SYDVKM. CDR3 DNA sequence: TGTGCCAGCGGACTCGAGGGCTTGGGTACGCAGTATTTT. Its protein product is CASGLEGLGTQYF.